The 26 T cell receptor beta chains listed next were all sequenced from one sample in a study of blood T cell repertoires in COVID-19. TCRdb's table, derived via immunoSEQ multiplex PCR, lists solely in-frame clones and lacks some. This table holds roughly 420,000 clones, around 89% found once. Sequenced input: PBMCs or T cells enriched from blood (not recorded which). These receptors all stem from a woman aged 25 to 45 with acute COVID-19.

CDR3 in amino acids: CASRPQGAGAFF. The CDR3 bases are TGCGCCAGCAGGCCCCAGGGGGCGGGTGCTTTCTTT. The rearrangement uses TRBV10-1 and TRBJ1-1; 8 bases are a match to TRBD1. CDR3 length equals 12 residues. Germline V gene sequence: CDR1 WNHNN, CDR2 SYGVQD (reference sequence). The V gene end was trimmed by 6 bases and the J gene end by 11 bases; junction bases not matched to a gene: 8.

The V and J genes are TRBV11-2 and TRBJ1-3, with 7 nucleotides matching TRBD1. V gave up 4 bases and J gave up 2 bases; unmatched junction bases: 2. This CDR3 has 14 amino acids. CDR1 SGHAT and CDR2 FQNNGV come from the germline V gene. The DNA of the CDR3 is TGTGCCAGCAGCTCAACAGGGGCTGGAAACACCATATATTTT. Translating it yields CASSSTGAGNTIYF.

The V and J genes are TRBV10-3 and TRBJ1-1; 8 bases line up with TRBD1. V shed 1 base and J 3 bases; nucleotides not matched to a gene: 13. Germline V gene data show CDR1 as ENHRY and CDR2 as SYGVKD. The CDR3 extends over 18 amino acids. In nucleotides, the CDR3 is TGTGCCATCAGTGAGTTCTTACGTCCTTTGGACAGGGACACTGAAGCTTTCTTT. Its translation is CAISEFLRPLDRDTEAFF.

For the CDR3, the DNA is TGTGCCAGTAGTGACCGGGACAGGCCCTCTGGAAACACCATATATTTT. Translating it yields CASSDRDRPSGNTIYF. The rearrangement links TRBV19 to TRBJ1-3, with TRBD1 matching over 8 bases. Per the germline V gene, CDR1 is LNHDA and CDR2 is SQIVND (reference sequence). The CDR3 spans 16 residues. The V gene end was trimmed by 5 bases and the J gene end by 0 bases; junction bases not matched to a gene: 6.

V usage is TRBV30 and J usage is TRBJ1-6, with D tentatively TRBD1 (5 bases). Looked up from germline, CDR1 is GTSNPN and CDR2 is SVGIG (reference sequence). V lost 2 bases to trimming and J lost 5 bases, with 16 bases between them. The CDR3 loop spans 16 amino acids. CDR3 sequence (DNA): TGTGCCTGGAGTCGGTGGGGAAGGGGCGATAATTCACCCCTCCACTTT. It codes for CAWSRWGRGDNSPLHF.

The chain carries TRBV9 and TRBJ1-1; 9 nucleotides agree with TRBD1. Germline V gives CDR1 SGDLS, CDR2 YYNGEE. The V and J ends lost 3 bases and 3 bases, in that order; junction bases with no gene match: 3. The CDR3 is 14 residues long. The CDR3 here is CASSAGQGYTEAFF. DNA for the CDR3: TGTGCCAGCAGCGCCGGACAGGGGTACACTGAAGCTTTCTTT.

The CDR3 region is CASSAEGDHSSPLHF. In DNA, the CDR3 is TGTGCCAGTAGTGCCGAGGGGGACCACTCTTCACCCCTCCACTTT. This rearrangement joins TRBV19 to TRBJ1-6; TRBD1 might be the D (6 bases). V lost 5 bases and J lost 9, with 17 bases in between. Germline V gene data show CDR1 as LNHDA and CDR2 as SQIVND (reference sequence). The CDR3 is 15 residues long.

J is TRBJ1-3 and V is TRBV5-1; the match to TRBD1 covers 7 bases. Germline V CDR1 and CDR2: SGHRS, YFSETQ. The CDR3 is 14 residues long. V gave up 0 bases and J gave up 8 bases; unmatched junction bases: 5. The CDR3 sequence: CASSLADRVDTIYF. The CDR3 nucleotides read TGCGCCAGCAGCTTGGCAGACAGGGTGGACACCATATATTTT.

CDR3 bases: TGTGCCAGCAGTCCCGACAGACGAGGCTATGGCTACACCTTC. Translation gives CASSPDRRGYGYTF. The rearrangement joins TRBV6-5 to TRBJ1-2, with D perhaps TRBD1 (5 bases). The germline V gene has CDR1 MNHEY and CDR2 SVGAGI. The CDR3 loop spans 14 amino acids. V lost 5 bases to trimming and J lost 4 bases, with 14 bases between them.

As for this clone: Mismatch with germline at one junction end may stem from a read error. CDR3 region: CVSSYLASDSPLHF. CDR3 sequence (DNA): TGTGTCAGCAGTTACCTAGCGTCGGATTCACCCCTCCACTTT. This chain connects TRBV6-5 to TRBJ1-6; D is undetermined. The CDR3 length is 14 residues. Germline V gene data show CDR1 as MNHEY and CDR2 as SVGAGI.

This clone appeared once. The chain is built from TRBV6-5 and TRBJ1-1, with D possibly matching TRBD1 (5 bases). This CDR3 comprises 14 residues. Germline V gives CDR1 MNHEY, CDR2 SVGAGI. Deletions cut 4 bases from V and 4 bases from J, with 13 bases between. CDR3: CASSLSGVGTEAFF. The CDR3 coding sequence is TGTGCCAGCAGTTTATCGGGGGTCGGCACTGAAGCTTTCTTT.

The chain employs TRBV5-4 and TRBJ2-7; 9 nucleotides match TRBD1. Germline V gene data show CDR1 as SGHNT and CDR2 as YYREEE (reference sequence). This CDR3 contains 14 residues. The V and J ends lost 1 base and 6 bases, in that order; junction bases with no gene match: 5. In DNA, the CDR3 is TGTGCCAGCAGCTTGAACAGGGGGCTGGGCGAGCAGTACTTC. Protein: CASSLNRGLGEQYF.

As for this clone: The sample holds other DNA sequences that translate to the same CDR3. The V call is TRBV18, the J call TRBJ1-1; D is perhaps TRBD1 (5 bases). The CDR3 extends over 14 amino acids. Germline lookup yields CDR1 KGHSH and CDR2 LQKENI. Trimming removed 4 bases from V and 3 bases from J, with 12 bases in between. The CDR3 DNA reads as TGTGCCAGCTCACGGGCAGGGAAGGACACTGAAGCTTTCTTT. It specifies CASSRAGKDTEAFF.

This chain links TRBV7-7 with TRBJ1-6, with TRBD1 as a possible D gene (6 bases). The V and J ends lost 1 base and 1 base respectively, with 17 bases between them. The CDR3 is 19 amino acids. Per germline, CDR1 SSHAT and CDR2 FNYEAQ (reference sequence). The chain's CDR3 is CASSLESIQGRSYNSPLHF. DNA for the CDR3: TGTGCCAGCAGCTTAGAGTCAATACAGGGAAGGTCCTATAATTCACCCCTCCACTTT. Filled out from reference TRBV7-7 and TRBJ1-6, the complete variable domain reads GAGVSQSPRYKVTKRGQDVTLRCDPISSHATLYWYQQALGQGPEFLTYFNYEAQPDKSGLPSDRFSAERPEGSISTLTIQRTEQRDSAMYRCASSLESIQGRSYNSPLHFGNGTRLTVT.

A few counts support this clone. The rearrangement links TRBV5-1 to TRBJ2-7; 10 nucleotides align to TRBD2. The CDR3 extends over 15 amino acids. The V gene end was trimmed by 0 bases and the J gene end by 5 bases; junction bases not matched to a gene: 5. Germline CDR1 and CDR2: SGHRS and YFSETQ. The CDR3 DNA sequence: TGCGCCAGCAGCTTGGATTCTAGCGGGGGCGACGAGCAGTACTTC. It codes for CASSLDSSGGDEQYF.

The chain combines TRBV12-3 or TRBV12-4 with TRBJ2-1; D not certain. This CDR3 has 13 residues. Trimming took off 1 base at V and 8 bases at J, with 9 bases between the two ends. This CDR3 is CASSLGLGDEQFF. CDR3 nucleotide sequence: TGTGCCAGCAGTTTAGGGCTAGGCGATGAGCAGTTCTTC.

J is TRBJ1-5 and V is TRBV27; 7 bases map to TRBD1. Germline V lookup: CDR1 MNHEY, CDR2 SMNVEV (reference sequence). The CDR3 runs to 15 residues. V shed 6 bases, J shed 0 bases, and the junction held 5 bases outside the gene matches. The CDR3 is CASSRQGYSNQPQHF. In nucleotides, the CDR3 is TGTGCCAGCAGCCGACAGGGCTATAGCAATCAGCCCCAGCATTTT.

This chain joins TRBV4-3 and TRBJ2-4; 9 nucleotides match TRBD2. Germline V gene lookup returns CDR1 LGHNA and CDR2 YSLEER. The CDR3 runs to 17 residues. After removal of 0 bases from V and 0 bases from J, the junction contained 3 bases not matched to a gene. CDR3 sequence reads: CASSQDSGGLAKNIQYF. The CDR3 bases are TGCGCCAGCAGCCAAGATAGCGGGGGACTAGCCAAAAACATTCAGTACTTC.

The rearrangement links TRBV18 to TRBJ2-1, with 13 bases fitting TRBD2. V was pared by 3 bases and J by 7 bases, with 3 bases of the junction left unmatched. The length of the CDR3 is 15 residues. Germline values: CDR1 KGHSH, CDR2 LQKENI. The CDR3 reads CASSPILAGGNEQFF. The CDR3 region has the DNA TGTGCCAGCTCACCGATACTAGCGGGGGGGAATGAGCAGTTCTTC.

This chain links TRBV27 with TRBJ1-5; the D is unclear. This CDR3 is built from 17 residues. Germline V gene sequence: CDR1 MNHEY, CDR2 SMNVEV (reference sequence). Trimming took off 0 bases at V and 0 bases at J, with 12 bases between the two ends. In DNA form, the CDR3 reads TGTGCCAGCAGTTTATCCCCAGACAAGTATAGCAATCAGCCCCAGCATTTT. Protein sequence: CASSLSPDKYSNQPQHF.

The rearrangement joins TRBV9 to TRBJ2-7, with 12 bases that match TRBD1. The CDR3 sequence is 17 residues long. CDR1 and CDR2 (germline): SGDLS, YYNGEE. J gave up 3 bases and V 0 bases, and 7 bases lay outside the gene matches. The CDR3 DNA sequence: TGTGCCAGCAGCGTAGATGAGGGACAGGGGGCGGTCTACGAGCAGTACTTC. This codes for CASSVDEGQGAVYEQYF.

CDR3 bases: TGTGCCAGCAGTAAACCGGGACAGGGGGCAAATGGCTACACCTTC. Amino acid sequence: CASSKPGQGANGYTF. J is TRBJ1-2 and V is TRBV2; TRBD1 matches at 12 bases. The germline V gene has CDR1 SNHLY and CDR2 FYNNEI. V was pared by 5 bases and J by 6 bases, with 7 bases of the junction left unmatched. This CDR3 region has 15 residues. Full variable domain (missing parts from reference TRBV2 and TRBJ1-2): EPEVTQTPSHQVTQMGQEVILRCVPISNHLYFYWYRQILGQKVEFLVSFYNNEISEKSEIFDDQFSVERPDGSNFTLKIRSTKLEDSAMYFCASSKPGQGANGYTFGSGTRLTVV.

This clone occurred once. Other nucleotide sequences from this sample produce the same CDR3. CDR3 nucleotides: TGTGCCAGCAGCGTAGCGGTGAACACTGAAGCTTTCTTT. Translating gives CASSVAVNTEAFF. The chain recombines TRBV9 with TRBJ1-1; no definite D call. Trimming removed 0 bases from V and 0 bases from J, with 3 bases in between. Germline V gives CDR1 SGDLS, CDR2 YYNGEE. The CDR3 has 13 amino acids.

The chain recombines TRBV5-1 with TRBJ1-1, with 7 bases lining up with TRBD1. The V segment lost 4 bases and the J segment 4 bases; nucleotides outside the gene matches: 4. Germline values: CDR1 SGHRS, CDR2 YFSETQ. This CDR3 contains 13 residues. CDR3 residues: CASSGGTVTEAFF. The DNA for the CDR3 is TGCGCCAGCAGCGGAGGGACAGTCACTGAAGCTTTCTTT.

This chain uses TRBV30 with TRBJ1-4, with D maybe TRBD1 (5 bases). The ends were cut back, 4 bases at V and 6 bases at J, with 21 bases in the middle. Germline values: CDR1 GTSNPN, CDR2 SVGIG (reference sequence). The CDR3 extends over 16 amino acids. The CDR3 sequence is CAWTSRAASLYEKLFF. The CDR3 coding sequence is TGTGCCTGGACCTCCAGGGCCGCAAGCCTTTATGAAAAACTGTTTTTT.

CDR3 sequence reads: CASSGIKTGGKGEQYF. As DNA, the CDR3 is TGCGCCAGCAGCGGGATAAAGACAGGGGGCAAGGGGGAGCAGTACTTC. V and J are TRBV10-2 and TRBJ2-7; the match to TRBD1 covers 10 bases. The CDR3 contains 16 residues. V lost 6 bases, J lost 7 bases, and 15 bases stayed unmatched. Germline V gene data show CDR1 as WSHSY and CDR2 as SAAADI.